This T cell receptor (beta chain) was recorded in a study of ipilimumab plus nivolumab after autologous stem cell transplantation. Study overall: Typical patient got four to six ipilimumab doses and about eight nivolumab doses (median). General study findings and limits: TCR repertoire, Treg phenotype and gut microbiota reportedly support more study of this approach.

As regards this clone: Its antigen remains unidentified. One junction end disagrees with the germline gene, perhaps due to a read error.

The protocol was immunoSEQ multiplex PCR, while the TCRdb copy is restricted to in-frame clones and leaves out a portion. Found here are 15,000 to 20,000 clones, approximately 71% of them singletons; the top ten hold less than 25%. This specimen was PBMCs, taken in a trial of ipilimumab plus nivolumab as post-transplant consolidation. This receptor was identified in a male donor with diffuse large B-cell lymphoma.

The CDR3 here is CAISESGQGASQGEQFF. Written as DNA, the CDR3 is TGTGCCATCAGTGAGTCCGGACAGGGGGCCTCCCAGGGAGAGCAGTTCTTC. The chain employs TRBV6-1 and TRBJ2-1, with TRBD1 identical over 11 bases. This CDR3 region has 17 residues. Germline CDR1 is MNHNS and CDR2 is SASEGT.